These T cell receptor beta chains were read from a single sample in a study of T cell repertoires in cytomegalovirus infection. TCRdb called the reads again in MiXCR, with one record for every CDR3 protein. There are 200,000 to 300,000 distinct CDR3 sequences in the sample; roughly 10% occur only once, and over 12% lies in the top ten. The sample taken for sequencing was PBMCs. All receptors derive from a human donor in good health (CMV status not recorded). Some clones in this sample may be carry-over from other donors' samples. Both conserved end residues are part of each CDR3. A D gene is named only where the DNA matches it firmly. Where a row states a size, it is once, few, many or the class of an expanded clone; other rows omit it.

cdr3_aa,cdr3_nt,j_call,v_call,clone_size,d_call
CASSFRAGTQQETQYF,TGCGCCAGCAGCTTTCGTGCCGGGACACAGCAAGAGACCCAGTACTTC,TRBJ2-5,TRBV5-1,few,NA
CASSTRGAGLSPYEQYF,TGTGCCAGCAGCACCCGGGGGGCGGGCCTCTCCCCCTACGAGCAGTACTTC,TRBJ2-7,TRBV7-2,many,NA
CASSLDGQGYYGYTF,TGTGCCAGCAGCTTAGACGGACAGGGCTACTATGGCTACACCTTC,TRBJ1-2,TRBV7-2,many,TRBD1
CASSAGTWDTQYF,TGTGCCAGCAGCGCTGGGACGTGGGATACGCAGTATTTT,TRBJ2-3,TRBV7-2,many,NA
CSVEVAGAYNEQFF,TGCAGCGTTGAGGTAGCGGGAGCCTACAATGAGCAGTTCTTC,TRBJ2-1,TRBV29-1,once,TRBD2
CASSLSLGSNQPQHF,TGTGCCAGCAGCTTGTCTTTAGGGAGCAATCAGCCCCAGCATTTT,TRBJ1-5,TRBV7-8,many,NA
CASSPPGQYEQYF,TGTGCCAGCAGCCCCCCTGGACAGTACGAGCAGTACTTC,TRBJ2-7,TRBV7-2,many,NA
CASSLSVQYDGYTF,TGTGCCAGCAGTTTAAGTGTACAGTATGATGGCTACACCTTC,TRBJ1-2,TRBV12-3/TRBV12-4,NA,NA
CASSLSGTGLAGNSPLHF,TGTGCCAGCAGCCTTAGCGGAACAGGGCTTGCCGGGAATTCACCCCTCCACTTT,TRBJ1-6,TRBV28,few,NA
CASSPGTGGGTEAFF,TGTGCCAGCTCACCGGGGACAGGAGGAGGCACTGAAGCTTTCTTT,TRBJ1-1,TRBV18,many,TRBD1
CAISEAAGNQPQHF,TGTGCCATCAGTGAGGCGGCGGGCAATCAGCCCCAGCATTTT,TRBJ1-5,TRBV10-3,many,NA
CASRFGETTGNEQYF,TGTGCCAGCAGGTTTGGCGAAACTACAGGGAACGAGCAGTACTTC,TRBJ2-7,TRBV6-2/TRBV6-3,NA,NA
CASSSSGLNMQYF,TGTGCCAGCAGCTCGTCGGGGCTAAATATGCAGTACTTC,TRBJ2-7,TRBV7-2,many,NA
CASSQDIRGGSYNEQFF,TGCGCCAGCAGCCAAGATATACGGGGGGGCTCCTACAATGAGCAGTTCTTC,TRBJ2-1,TRBV4-3,few,TRBD2
CSALTSGRSYNEQFF,TGCAGTGCCCTCACTAGCGGGAGGTCTTACAATGAGCAGTTCTTC,TRBJ2-1,TRBV20-1,many,TRBD2
CASSLAAGAREKLFF,TGTGCCAGCAGCTTAGCGGCGGGGGCGCGGGAAAAACTGTTTTTT,TRBJ1-4,TRBV7-2,many,NA
CASSREGQAHEAFF,TGTGCCAGCAGCAGAGAGGGACAGGCACATGAAGCTTTCTTT,TRBJ1-1,TRBV5-4,many,TRBD1
CSARVAQEGGKLFF,TGCAGTGCTAGAGTCGCCCAAGAGGGTGGGAAACTGTTTTTT,TRBJ1-4,TRBV20-1,many,NA
CSASPVGVGSYGYTF,TGCAGTGCTAGCCCCGTCGGGGTCGGATCCTATGGCTACACCTTC,TRBJ1-2,TRBV20-1,few,NA
CASSFDRGSSQPQHF,TGTGCCAGCAGCTTTGACAGGGGATCTTCGCAGCCCCAGCATTTT,TRBJ1-5,TRBV7-8,many,TRBD1
CASSQEGLAVYNEQFF,TGCGCCAGCAGCCAAGAGGGACTAGCGGTCTACAATGAGCAGTTCTTC,TRBJ2-1,TRBV4-3,many,TRBD2
CASSDFTGGRSPLHF,TGTGCCAGCAGCGACTTCACAGGGGGCCGGTCACCCCTCCACTTT,TRBJ1-6,TRBV28,many,TRBD1
CASSLGYGTDTQYF,TGTGCCAGCAGCTTAGGTTATGGCACAGATACGCAGTATTTT,TRBJ2-3,TRBV7-8,few,NA
CASSRGTTGTEAFF,TGTGCCAGCAGCCGAGGGACTACAGGAACTGAAGCTTTCTTT,TRBJ1-1,TRBV7-2,few,NA
CASSLPQGPGQPHHF,TGTGCCAGCAGTCTCCCCCAGGGGCCGGGACAGCCCCATCATTTT,TRBJ1-5,TRBV28,NA,TRBD1
CASRRAENEKLFF,TGTGCCAGCAGACGCGCCGAGAATGAAAAACTGTTTTTT,TRBJ1-4,TRBV12-3/TRBV12-4,many,NA
CASRHSSGANVLTF,TGTGCCAGCCGCCATAGCTCTGGGGCCAACGTCCTGACTTTC,TRBJ2-6,TRBV7-2,many,NA
CASSPPVVTDTQYF,TGTGCCAGCAGTCCCCCAGTGGTTACAGATACGCAGTATTTT,TRBJ2-3,TRBV12-3/TRBV12-4,few,NA
CASSFPGQDHQGYTF,TGTGCCAGCAGCTTCCCGGGACAGGACCATCAAGGGTACACCTTC,TRBJ1-2,TRBV5-6,many,TRBD1
CASRGDRDEAFF,TGTGCCAGCAGAGGGGATAGGGATGAAGCTTTCTTT,TRBJ1-1,TRBV9,NA,NA
CASSLGQGNNQPQHF,TGTGCCAGCAGCTTAGGACAGGGCAACAATCAGCCCCAGCATTTT,TRBJ1-5,TRBV7-2,many,TRBD1
CASSSRVPPYEQYF,TGTGCCAGCAGTTCCAGGGTACCCCCCTACGAGCAGTACTTC,TRBJ2-7,TRBV6-6,many,NA
CASSTKTGTYNEQFF,TGTGCCAGCAGTACCAAGACAGGGACGTACAATGAGCAGTTCTTC,TRBJ2-1,TRBV27,NA,TRBD1
CASSGEQPQHF,TGTGCCAGCAGTGGGGAGCAGCCCCAGCATTTT,TRBJ1-5,TRBV28,few,NA
CASSLVSRQTSYNEQFF,TGTGCCAGCAGCTTAGTGTCCCGACAAACCTCCTACAATGAGCAGTTCTTC,TRBJ2-1,TRBV7-8,many,NA
CASSYSIASGRTQYEQYF,TGTGCCAGCAGTTACTCGATAGCTAGCGGGAGGACTCAGTACGAGCAGTACTTC,TRBJ2-7,TRBV6-5,many,TRBD2
CASTPRQNEAFF,TGTGCCAGCACCCCCCGACAGAACGAAGCTTTCTTT,TRBJ1-1,TRBV7-2,many,NA
CASSLKQGNEKLFF,TGTGCCAGCAGCTTAAAACAGGGGAATGAAAAACTGTTTTTT,TRBJ1-4,TRBV11-2,many,TRBD1
CASKPLGSDTQYF,TGTGCCAGTAAACCCCTTGGTTCAGATACGCAGTATTTT,TRBJ2-3,TRBV19,NA,NA